The 5 T cell receptor beta chains presented below share a single source sample, sequenced in a study of blood T cell repertoires in COVID-19. Here immunoSEQ multiplex PCR was the method, and the copy in TCRdb shows in-frame clones only, minus some. This sample yields about 240,000 clones, of which 75% to 85% are seen a single time; over 10% belongs to the top ten. Sequencing used peripheral blood. The receptors originated from a woman aged 60-75 years with active or convalescent COVID-19.

The V call is TRBV30, the J call TRBJ1-3; no clear D gene. The CDR3 is made up of 15 amino acids. V was clipped by 2 bases and J by 0 bases, with 11 bases between them. CDR1 is GTSNPN, CDR2 SVGIG, per germline (reference sequence). CDR3 DNA: TGTGCCTGGAGTCTGTCAGGAAGCTCTGGAAACACCATATATTTT. It translates to CAWSLSGSSGNTIYF. Looking up the rest from reference TRBV30 and TRBJ1-3 gives the full variable domain: SQTIHQWPATLVQPVGSPLSLECTVEGTSNPNLYWYRQAAGRGLQLLFYSVGIGQISSEVPQNLSASRPQDRQFILSSKKLLLSDSGFYLCAWSLSGSSGNTIYFGEGSWLTVV.

As regards this clone: The sample contains more than one DNA sequence encoding this CDR3. This chain connects TRBV2 to TRBJ1-1, with TRBD1 matching over 7 bases. This CDR3 is built from 14 residues. V was clipped by 5 bases and J by 4 bases; unmatched bases: 7. The germline V gene encodes CDR1 SNHLY and CDR2 FYNNEI. The CDR3 loop reads CASSTQGLGTEAFF. In DNA form, the CDR3 reads TGTGCCAGCAGTACACAGGGGTTGGGCACTGAAGCTTTCTTT.

The genes are TRBV14 and TRBJ1-5; no firm D call. Germline V gives CDR1 SGHDN, CDR2 FVKESK. This CDR3 spans 13 amino acids. The V end lost 2 bases, the J end lost 6 bases, and 8 bases lay between the germline ends. This CDR3 is CASSQLMSQPQHF. The CDR3 DNA sequence: TGTGCCAGCAGCCAATTAATGAGTCAGCCCCAGCATTTT.

V is TRBV27 and J is TRBJ1-1; D might be TRBD1 (5 bases). Trimming took 5 bases from V and 3 from J, leaving 19 bases between them. This CDR3 is built from 16 residues. Germline-derived CDR1 and CDR2 are MNHEY and SMNVEV (reference sequence). DNA for the CDR3: TGTGCCAGCAGTCCTTCCGGGGGAGGTTTGTACACTGAAGCTTTCTTT. As protein: CASSPSGGGLYTEAFF.

The V and J genes are TRBV5-1 and TRBJ2-5, with D maybe TRBD1 (5 bases). Germline V gene lookup returns CDR1 SGHRS and CDR2 YFSETQ. This CDR3 contains 14 residues. The V gene lost 4 bases and the J gene lost 0 bases, with 10 bases spanning the gap. CDR3 DNA: TGCGCCAGCAGCGCTGGACACGACCAAGAGACCCAGTACTTC. Translated: CASSAGHDQETQYF.